This record concerns one T cell receptor beta chain sequence. No antigen is known for it. This specimen comes from a study of cytomegalovirus exposure and HLA in healthy donors. General study results and limits: Being indistinguishable, some V segments were excluded, TRBV6-2 and TRBV6-3 among them.

The trim removed 5 bases at V and 7 bases at J, leaving 12 bases unmatched. The germline gives CDR1 MNHNY, CDR2 SVGAGI (reference sequence). CDR3 length: 16 residues. PCR was performed using 60 Vbeta and 13 Jbeta primers. Assay used: immunoSEQ multiplex PCR; TCRdb lists only in-frame clones, some missing. The table includes about 98,000 clones, around 67% detected once. The chain links TRBV6-6 to TRBJ2-1, with TRBD2 matching 9 bases. Sequenced material: PBMCs. This TCR derives from a male donor in good health and CMV-seronegative. The CDR3 sequence: CASSPARSGSQNEQFF. In DNA, the CDR3 is TGTGCCAGCAGTCCCGCTCGTAGCGGGAGTCAAAATGAGCAGTTCTTC.